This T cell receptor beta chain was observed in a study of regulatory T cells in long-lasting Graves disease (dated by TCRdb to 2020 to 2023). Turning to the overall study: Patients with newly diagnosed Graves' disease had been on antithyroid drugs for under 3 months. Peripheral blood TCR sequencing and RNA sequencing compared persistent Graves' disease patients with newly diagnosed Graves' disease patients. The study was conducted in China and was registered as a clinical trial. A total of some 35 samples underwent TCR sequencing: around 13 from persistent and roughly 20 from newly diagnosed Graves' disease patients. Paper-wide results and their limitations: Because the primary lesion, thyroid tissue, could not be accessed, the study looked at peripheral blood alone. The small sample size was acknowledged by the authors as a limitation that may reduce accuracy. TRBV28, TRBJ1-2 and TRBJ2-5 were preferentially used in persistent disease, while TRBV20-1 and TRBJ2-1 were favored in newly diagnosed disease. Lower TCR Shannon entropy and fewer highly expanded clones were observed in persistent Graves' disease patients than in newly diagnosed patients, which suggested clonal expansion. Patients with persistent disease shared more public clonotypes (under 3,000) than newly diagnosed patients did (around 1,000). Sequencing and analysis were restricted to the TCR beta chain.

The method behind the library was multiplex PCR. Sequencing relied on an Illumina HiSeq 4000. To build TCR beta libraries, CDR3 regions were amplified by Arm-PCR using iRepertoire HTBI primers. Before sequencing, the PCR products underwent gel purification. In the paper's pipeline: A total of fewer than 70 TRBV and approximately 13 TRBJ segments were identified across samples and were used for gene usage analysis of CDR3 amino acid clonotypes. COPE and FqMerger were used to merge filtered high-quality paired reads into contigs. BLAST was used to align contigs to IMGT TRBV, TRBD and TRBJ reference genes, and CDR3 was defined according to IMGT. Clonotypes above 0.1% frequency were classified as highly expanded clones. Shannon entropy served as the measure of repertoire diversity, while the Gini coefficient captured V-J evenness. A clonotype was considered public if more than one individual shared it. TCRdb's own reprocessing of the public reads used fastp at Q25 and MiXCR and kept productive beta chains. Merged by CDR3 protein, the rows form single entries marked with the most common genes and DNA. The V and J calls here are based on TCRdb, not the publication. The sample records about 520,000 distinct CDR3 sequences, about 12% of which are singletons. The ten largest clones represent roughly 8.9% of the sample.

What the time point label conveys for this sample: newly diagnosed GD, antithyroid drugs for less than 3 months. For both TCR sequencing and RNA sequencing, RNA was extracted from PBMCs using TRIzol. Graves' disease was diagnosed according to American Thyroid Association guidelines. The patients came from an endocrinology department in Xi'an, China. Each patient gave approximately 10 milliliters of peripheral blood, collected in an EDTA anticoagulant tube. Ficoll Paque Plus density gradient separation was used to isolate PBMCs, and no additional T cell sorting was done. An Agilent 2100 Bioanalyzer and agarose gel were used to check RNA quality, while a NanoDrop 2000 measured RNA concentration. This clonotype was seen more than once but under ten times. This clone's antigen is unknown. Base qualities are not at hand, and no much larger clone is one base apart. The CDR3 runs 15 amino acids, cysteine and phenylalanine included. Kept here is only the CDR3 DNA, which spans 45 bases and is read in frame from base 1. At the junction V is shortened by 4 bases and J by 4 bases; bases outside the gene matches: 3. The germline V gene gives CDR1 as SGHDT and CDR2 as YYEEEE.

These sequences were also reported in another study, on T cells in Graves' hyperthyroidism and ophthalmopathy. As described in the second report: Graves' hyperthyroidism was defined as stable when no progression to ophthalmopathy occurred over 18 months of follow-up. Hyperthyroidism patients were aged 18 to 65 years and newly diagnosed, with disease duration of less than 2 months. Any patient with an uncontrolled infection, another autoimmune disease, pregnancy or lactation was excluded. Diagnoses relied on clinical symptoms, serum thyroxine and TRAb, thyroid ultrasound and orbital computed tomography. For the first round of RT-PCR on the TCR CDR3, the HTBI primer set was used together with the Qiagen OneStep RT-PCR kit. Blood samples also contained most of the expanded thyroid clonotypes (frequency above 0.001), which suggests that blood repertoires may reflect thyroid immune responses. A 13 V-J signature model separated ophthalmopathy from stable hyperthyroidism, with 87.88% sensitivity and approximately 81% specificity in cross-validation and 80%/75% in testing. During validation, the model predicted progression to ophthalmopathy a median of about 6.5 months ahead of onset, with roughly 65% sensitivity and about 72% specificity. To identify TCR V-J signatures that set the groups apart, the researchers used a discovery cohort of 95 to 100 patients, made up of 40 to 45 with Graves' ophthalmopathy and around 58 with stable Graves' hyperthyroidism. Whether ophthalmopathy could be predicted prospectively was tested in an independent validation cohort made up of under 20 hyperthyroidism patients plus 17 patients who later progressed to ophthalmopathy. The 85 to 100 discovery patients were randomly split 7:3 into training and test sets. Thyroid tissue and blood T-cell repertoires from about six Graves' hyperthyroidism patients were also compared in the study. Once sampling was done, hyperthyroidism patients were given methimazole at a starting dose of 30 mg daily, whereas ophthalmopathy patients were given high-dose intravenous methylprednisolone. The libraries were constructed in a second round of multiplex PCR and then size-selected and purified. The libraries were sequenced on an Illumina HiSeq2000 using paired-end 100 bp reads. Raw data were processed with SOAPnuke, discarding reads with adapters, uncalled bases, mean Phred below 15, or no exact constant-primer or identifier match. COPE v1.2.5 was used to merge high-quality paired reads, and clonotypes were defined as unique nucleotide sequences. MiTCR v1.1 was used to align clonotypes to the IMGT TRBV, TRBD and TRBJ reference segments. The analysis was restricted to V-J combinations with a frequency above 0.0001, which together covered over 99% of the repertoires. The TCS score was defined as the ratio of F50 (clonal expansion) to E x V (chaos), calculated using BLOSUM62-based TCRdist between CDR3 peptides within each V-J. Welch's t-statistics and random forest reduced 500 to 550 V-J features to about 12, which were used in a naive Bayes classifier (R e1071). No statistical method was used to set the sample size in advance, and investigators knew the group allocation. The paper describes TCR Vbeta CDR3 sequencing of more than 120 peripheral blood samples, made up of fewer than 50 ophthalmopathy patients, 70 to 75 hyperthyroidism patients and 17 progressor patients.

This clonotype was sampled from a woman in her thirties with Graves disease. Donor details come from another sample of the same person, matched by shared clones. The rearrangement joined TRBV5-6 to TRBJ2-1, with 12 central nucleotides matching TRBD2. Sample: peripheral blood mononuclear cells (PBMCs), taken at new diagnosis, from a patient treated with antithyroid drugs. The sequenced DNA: TGTGCCAGCAGCAGGACTAGCGGGATGTACAATGAGCAGTTCTTC. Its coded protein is CASSRTSGMYNEQFF.